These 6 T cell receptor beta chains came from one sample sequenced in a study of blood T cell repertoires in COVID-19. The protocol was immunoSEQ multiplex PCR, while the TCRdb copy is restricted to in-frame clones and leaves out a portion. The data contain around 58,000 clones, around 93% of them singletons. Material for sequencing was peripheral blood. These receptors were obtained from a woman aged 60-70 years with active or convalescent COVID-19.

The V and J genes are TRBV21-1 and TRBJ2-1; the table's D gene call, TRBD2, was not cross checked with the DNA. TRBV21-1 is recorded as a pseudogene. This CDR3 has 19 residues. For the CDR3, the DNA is TGTGCCAGCAGTAAGCGGGAGCTCAACTCCCAGAGCTCCTACAATGAGCAGTTCTTC. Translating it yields CASSKRELNSQSSYNEQFF.

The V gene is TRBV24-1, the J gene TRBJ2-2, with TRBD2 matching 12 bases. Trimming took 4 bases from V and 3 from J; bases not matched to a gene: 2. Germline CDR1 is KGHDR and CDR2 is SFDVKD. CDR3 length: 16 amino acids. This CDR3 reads CATSDLAGGYTGELFF. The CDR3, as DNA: TGTGCCACCAGTGACCTAGCGGGAGGGTACACCGGGGAGCTGTTTTTT.

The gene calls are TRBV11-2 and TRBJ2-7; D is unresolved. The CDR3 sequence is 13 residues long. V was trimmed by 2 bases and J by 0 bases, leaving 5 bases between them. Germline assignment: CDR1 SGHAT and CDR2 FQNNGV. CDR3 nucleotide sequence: TGTGCCAGCAGCTTAACGAGCTCCTACGAGCAGTACTTC. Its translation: CASSLTSSYEQYF.

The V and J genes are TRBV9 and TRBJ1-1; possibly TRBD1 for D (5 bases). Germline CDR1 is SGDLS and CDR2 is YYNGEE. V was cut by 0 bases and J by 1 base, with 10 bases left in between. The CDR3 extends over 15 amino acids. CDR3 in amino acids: CASSVDPTGNTEAFF. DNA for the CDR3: TGTGCCAGCAGCGTAGATCCAACAGGGAACACTGAAGCTTTCTTT.

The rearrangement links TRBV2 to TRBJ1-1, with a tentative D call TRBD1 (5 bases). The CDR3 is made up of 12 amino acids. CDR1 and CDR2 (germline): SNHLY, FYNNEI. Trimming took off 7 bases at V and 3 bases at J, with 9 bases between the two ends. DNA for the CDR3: TGTGCCAGCATACAGGTACACACTGAAGCTTTCTTT. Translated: CASIQVHTEAFF.

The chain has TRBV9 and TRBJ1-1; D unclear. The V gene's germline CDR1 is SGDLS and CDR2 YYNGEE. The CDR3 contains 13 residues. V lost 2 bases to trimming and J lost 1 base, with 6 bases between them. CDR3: CASSVSRNTEAFF. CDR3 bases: TGTGCCAGCAGCGTCAGTCGGAACACTGAAGCTTTCTTT.